Listed below are T cell receptor beta chains from one sample, sequenced in a study of immune evolution from preneoplasia to lung adenocarcinoma. Using immunoSEQ multiplex PCR, the repertoire was profiled, and TCRdb retains in-frame clones only, with some absent. The sample has a few thousand clones; around 72% are singletons. The sequencing sample was made of FFPE adjacent normal lung tissue. These receptors all stem from a donor at least 70 years old with lung adenocarcinoma. Both conserved end residues are trimmed from each CDR3. The order of the fields is D gene, J gene, V gene, CDR3 protein. A D gene is named only where the DNA matches it firmly.

>TRBD2|TRBJ2-4|TRBV19
ASSMGGTSGLLAKNIQY
>.|TRBJ2-5|TRBV6-6
ASARVEETQY
>TRBD1|TRBJ2-6|TRBV27
ASSRQGDSSGANVLT
>TRBD1|TRBJ1-2|TRBV6-5
ASGVGQGYGYT
>.|TRBJ2-7|TRBV7-2
ASSLDGSDYEQY
>TRBD2|TRBJ2-5|TRBV6-6
ASSFAGTSQETQY
>.|TRBJ1-5|TRBV6-1
ASRPWGSNQPQH
>.|TRBJ1-4|TRBV6-1
ASSDQRPNEKLF
>TRBD1|TRBJ2-7|TRBV19
ASSMGQGAYEQY
>.|TRBJ2-7|TRBV19
ASGVFGEQY
>.|TRBJ1-3|TRBV11-2
ASSLERGGNTIY
>.|TRBJ1-2|TRBV29-1
SVREFYGYT
>TRBD2|TRBJ2-3|TRBV27
ASSLASGSTDTQY
>TRBD2|TRBJ2-5|TRBV7-3
ASMAGGPGRQETQY
>TRBD1|TRBJ2-1|TRBV30
AWTQGARYNEQF
>TRBD2|TRBJ2-3|TRBV11-3
ASSGTINAYSTDTQY
>.|TRBJ2-1|TRBV5-6
ASSLGFNEQF
>TRBD1|TRBJ1-5|TRBV15
ATSQTGGLGQPQH
>.|TRBJ1-3|TRBV18
ASSPVTERAGNTIY
>.|TRBJ1-1|TRBV6-6
ASSYSSGGTEAF
>.|TRBJ1-1|TRBV4-1
ASSQDTGGRGMNTEAF
>.|TRBJ1-1|TRBV7-9
ASSPRTGGDTEAF
>TRBD1|TRBJ2-5|TRBV6-7
ASSYSRKARDRNIETQY
>.|TRBJ1-1|TRBV6-5
AIYGTSLGRSEAF
>.|TRBJ2-2|TRBV5-1
ASSFESGNTGELF
>.|TRBJ1-1|TRBV19
ASSIDLGRVDTEAF
>.|TRBJ2-5|TRBV20-1
SARGEETQY
>.|TRBJ1-5|TRBV5-1
ASSLEAGGNQPQH
>TRBD2|TRBJ2-3|TRBV7-2
ASSLVREAPPDTQY
>.|TRBJ2-7|TRBV4-2
ASSQEAGYEQY
>TRBD2|TRBJ2-7|TRBV6-6
ASSTAGTSGFYEQY
>.|TRBJ1-1|TRBV5-1
ASSLAGNTEAF
>TRBD1|TRBJ1-2|TRBV6-4
ASSRTGGYGYT
>.|TRBJ2-6|TRBV7-3
ASSLTPGSAGANVLT
>.|TRBJ1-5|TRBV16
ASSQSGGGDNQPQH
>TRBD1|TRBJ1-5|TRBV5-5
ASSWDSYSNQPQH
>.|TRBJ1-1|TRBV7-2
ASSLGGAGKANTEAF
>TRBD1|TRBJ1-1|TRBV11-2
ASSSLEETGDPEAF
>.|TRBJ2-1|TRBV5-5
ASSLEARTYNEQF
>TRBD1|TRBJ2-7|TRBV7-8
ASSLASGGREQY
>TRBD1|TRBJ2-5|TRBV7-9
ASSFRQGQGTETQY
>.|TRBJ2-1|TRBV9
ASSPSGSSGEQF
>.|TRBJ2-5|TRBV11-2
ASSLDDQVQTKTQY
>.|TRBJ2-1|TRBV25-1
ASSESGSFYNEQF
>TRBD1|TRBJ2-5|TRBV6-5
ASSYSNRGQGETQY
>.|TRBJ1-2|TRBV7-9
ASSSGPSYGYT
>TRBD1|TRBJ2-1|TRBV18
ASSADRDRLRAYNEQF
>.|TRBJ1-2|TRBV14
ASSQDGVPGGYT
>.|TRBJ2-3|TRBV7-6
ASSPSGGTDTQY
>.|TRBJ2-5|TRBV10-1
ASSDDETQY
>.|TRBJ2-1|TRBV10-2
ASSERLAPYEQF